At least ten counts were recorded for the clone carrying this T cell receptor beta chain. Its antigen remains unknown. The data were taken from a study of regulatory T cells in long-lasting Graves disease. Overall study results and limits: Patients with persistent disease shared 2,741 public clonotypes, outpacing the approximately 950 shared by new patients. With persistent disease, TRBV28, TRBJ1-2 and TRBJ2-5 were the favored segments.

The CDR3 extends over 16 amino acids. V lost 2 bases and J 2 bases, leaving 14 bases between the germline ends. The germline V gene has CDR1 LGHNT and CDR2 FRNRAP. With iRepertoire HTBI primers and Arm-PCR of CDR3 regions, TCR beta libraries were built. Original handling: The study identified 60 to 65 TRBV and 14 to 15 TRBJ segments across samples. TCRdb reprocessed the multiplex PCR reads with MiXCR, giving one entry per CDR3 protein. TCRdb, rather than the study authors, made the V and J calls. This sample has roughly 380,000 distinct CDR3 sequences, with roughly 15% found just once. As to time point: newly diagnosed GD, antithyroid drugs for less than 3 months. Preparation of the TCR library used RNA extracted from PBMCs. American Thyroid Association guidelines were used to diagnose Graves' disease.

The sequencing used peripheral blood mononuclear cells (PBMCs), collected at new diagnosis, from a patient treated with antithyroid drugs. The chain has TRBV12-5 and TRBJ2-3; D not certain. The clonotype was recovered from a female donor with Graves disease. CDR3 protein: CASGLTNRAYTDTQYF. The CDR3 region has the DNA TGTGCTAGTGGTTTGACTAATAGAGCCTACACAGATACGCAGTATTTT.